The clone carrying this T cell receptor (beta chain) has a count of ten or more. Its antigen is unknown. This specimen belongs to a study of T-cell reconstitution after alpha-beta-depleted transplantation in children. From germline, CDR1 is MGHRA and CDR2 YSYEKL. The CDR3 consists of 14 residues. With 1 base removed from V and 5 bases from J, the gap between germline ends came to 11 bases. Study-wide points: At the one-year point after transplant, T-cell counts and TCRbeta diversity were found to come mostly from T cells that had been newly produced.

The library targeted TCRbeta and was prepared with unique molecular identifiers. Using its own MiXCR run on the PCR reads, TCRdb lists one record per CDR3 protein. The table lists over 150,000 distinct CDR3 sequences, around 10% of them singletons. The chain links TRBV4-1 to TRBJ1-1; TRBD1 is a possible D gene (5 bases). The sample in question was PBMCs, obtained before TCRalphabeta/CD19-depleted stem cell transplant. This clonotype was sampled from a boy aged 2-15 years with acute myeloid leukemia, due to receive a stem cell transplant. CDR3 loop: CASSQVSGRTEAFF. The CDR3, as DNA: TGCGCCAGCAGCCAAGTGTCAGGGCGGACTGAAGCTTTCTTT.